This T cell receptor (beta chain) was found in a study of control samples from healthy donors and cancer patients. Method: immunoSEQ multiplex PCR; TCRdb's copy keeps in-frame clones and lacks some. Counted here are approximately 160,000 clones, 90% to 95% occurring once; the ten biggest clones make up over 4%. Germline V gene sequence: CDR1 MGHRA, CDR2 YSYEKL. V shed 0 bases and J shed 5 bases, with 14 bases lying between them. The CDR3 is 16 residues long. Sequenced sample: blood. V usage is TRBV4-1 and J usage is TRBJ2-1; perhaps TRBD2 as D (6 bases). This receptor was obtained from a woman in her fifties or sixties in good health. This CDR3 reads CASSQDYAGSNNEQFF. The CDR3 DNA reads as TGCGCCAGCAGCCAAGATTACGCGGGGAGTAACAATGAGCAGTTCTTC.